The TCR beta chain described here comes from a study of blood T cells in healthy people across ages (dated by TCRdb to about 2015). In the study overall: In model experiments, roughly one uniquely barcoded TCR beta cDNA molecule per two T cells was captured by template switching. Using deep sequencing normalized with unique cDNA molecular identifiers, the study measured how TCR beta repertoire diversity changes with age. The donors were split into four age groups: young (average 16 years), middle-aged (nearly 40), aged (62) and long-lived (over 80). To avoid experimental bias, donors of different ages were distributed randomly across sequencing lanes. Two additional independent replicas of 1 million unique cDNA reads from the same blood draw were analyzed for two donors (one aged 18 to 29 and one aged 80 or older).

The library was made by 5' RACE. Sequencing was performed on an Illumina HiSeq 2500. A second PCR of about 6 to 12 cycles was run with a J-beta primer mix and a sample-barcoded 5' primer. A template-switch 5' adaptor carrying 12 random nucleotides introduced a unique molecular identifier onto each TCR beta cDNA molecule. Each sample yielded at least 2.5 million CDR3-containing paired-end reads. First-strand cDNA was synthesized from all RNA with the Mint cDNA synthesis kit, primed by a TRBC-specific oligonucleotide. After uracil-DNA glycosylase treatment, a first 18-cycle PCR used universal primers M1SS and BC2_uni_R on all cDNA. The authors' analysis ran thus. Each sample was normalized by randomly selecting 1 million high-quality reads, each carrying a distinct molecular identifier. Instead of being binned into consensus sequences, reads that shared molecular identifiers were thrown out. MiTCR, with a Q25 quality threshold and the strictest error-elimination algorithm, was used for CDR3 identification, clonotype clustering and error correction. Lower-bound total TCR beta diversity was estimated with a nonparametric unseen species model using Euler transformation. TCRdb reran the public reads through fastp at Q25 and MiXCR, keeping productive beta chains. Rows with one shared CDR3 protein collapse into an entry with the most common genes and DNA. The authors' filters were not applied to this entry. The sample table lists around 850,000 distinct CDR3 sequences, around 36% of them with a count of one. 10% to 15% of the sample belongs to the ten largest clones.

The germline V gene (reference sequence) gives CDR1 as DFQATT and CDR2 as SNEGSKA. Measured from the cysteine to the phenylalanine, the CDR3 is 15 residues long. Just the 45-base CDR3 DNA is kept, in frame starting at base 1. The donors were roughly 39 Caucasian individuals from Russia, aged about 6 to 100 years, who were systemically healthy. Around 10 milliliters of peripheral blood were drawn from each donor into EDTA-treated Vacutainer tubes. Ficoll-Paque density-gradient centrifugation was used to isolate PBMCs, with at least 6.5 million per sample. Total RNA was extracted from PBMCs with Trizol reagent, with at least 6 micrograms obtained per sample. For every donor, flow cytometry on a PBMC aliquot measured the percentage of naive CD45RAhigh/CD27high T cells. Comments on this clonotype: Its antigen target is currently unknown. A clone one base away is much larger, so this may be a read error.

What the authors observed across the whole study: Compared with the aged group, more naive CD4+ T cells, fewer expanded clones and increased TCR diversity were shown by the long-lived group, suggesting age selection. Estimates of total diversity based on one million sequenced T cells were regarded as lower bounds and as underestimates. The percentage of naive T cells measured by flow cytometry correlated strongly with observed TCR beta diversity. Observed TCR beta diversity per million T cells fell roughly linearly with age, and a significant reduction was already apparent by age around 36. Since profiling was done on bulk unsorted PBMCs, naive and antigen-experienced compartments could not be conclusively compared. Because donor CMV infection status was unknown, age-related changes in expanded clonotypes were potentially confounded.

This clonotype originated in a man between 18 and 35 years old in good health. The material sequenced was blood. The sequence joins TRBV20-1 to TRBJ2-3; 11 central bases correspond to TRBD1. The sequence in DNA is TGCAGTGCTACCCGGACAGGGGGCGAGTCAGATATGCAGTATTTT. Its coded protein is CSATRTGGESDMQYF.